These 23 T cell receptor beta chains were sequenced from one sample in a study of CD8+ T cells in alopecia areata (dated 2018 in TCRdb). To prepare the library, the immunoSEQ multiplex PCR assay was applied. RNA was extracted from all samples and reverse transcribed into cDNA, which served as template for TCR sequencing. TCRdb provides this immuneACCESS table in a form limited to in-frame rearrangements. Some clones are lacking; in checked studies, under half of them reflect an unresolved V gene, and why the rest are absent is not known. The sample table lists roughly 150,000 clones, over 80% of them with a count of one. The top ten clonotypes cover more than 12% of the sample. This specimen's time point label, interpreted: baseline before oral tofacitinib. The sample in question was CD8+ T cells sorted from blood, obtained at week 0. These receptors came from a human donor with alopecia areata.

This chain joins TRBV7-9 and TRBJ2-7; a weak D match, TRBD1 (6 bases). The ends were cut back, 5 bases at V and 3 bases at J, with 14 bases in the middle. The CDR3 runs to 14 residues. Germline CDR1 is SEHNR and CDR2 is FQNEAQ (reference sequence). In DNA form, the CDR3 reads TGTGCCAGCAGCCTAACAGGGTCGGGCTACGAGCAGTACTTC. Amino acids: CASSLTGSGYEQYF.

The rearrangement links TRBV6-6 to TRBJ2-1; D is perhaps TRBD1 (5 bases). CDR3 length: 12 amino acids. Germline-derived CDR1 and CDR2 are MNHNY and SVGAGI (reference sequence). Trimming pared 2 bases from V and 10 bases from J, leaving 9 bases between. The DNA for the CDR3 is TGTGCCAGCAGTTACGGACAAGGCGAGCAGTTCTTC. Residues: CASSYGQGEQFF.

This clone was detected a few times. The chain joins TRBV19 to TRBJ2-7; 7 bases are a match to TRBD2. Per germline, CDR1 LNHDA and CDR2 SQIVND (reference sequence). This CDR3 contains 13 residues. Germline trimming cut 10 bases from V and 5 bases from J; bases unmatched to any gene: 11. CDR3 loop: CATSGGNGDEQYF. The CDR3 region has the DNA TGTGCCACTAGCGGAGGTAACGGCGACGAGCAGTACTTC.

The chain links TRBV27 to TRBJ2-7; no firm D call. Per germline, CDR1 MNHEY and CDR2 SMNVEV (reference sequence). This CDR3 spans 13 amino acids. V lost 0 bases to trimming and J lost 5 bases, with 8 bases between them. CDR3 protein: CASSLSALDEQYF. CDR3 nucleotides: TGTGCCAGCAGTTTATCGGCTTTGGACGAGCAGTACTTC.

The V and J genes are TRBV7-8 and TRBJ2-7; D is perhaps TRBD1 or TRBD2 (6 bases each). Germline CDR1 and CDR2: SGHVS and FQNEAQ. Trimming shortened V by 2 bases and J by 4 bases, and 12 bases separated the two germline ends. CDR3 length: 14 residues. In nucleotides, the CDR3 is TGTGCCAGCAGCTTACGGGGGCCCAATTACGAGCAGTACTTC. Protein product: CASSLRGPNYEQYF.

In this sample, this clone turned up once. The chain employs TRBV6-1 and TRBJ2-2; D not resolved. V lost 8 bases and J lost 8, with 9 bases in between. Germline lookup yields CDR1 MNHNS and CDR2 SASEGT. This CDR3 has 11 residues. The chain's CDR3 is CASVARGELFF. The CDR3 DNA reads TGTGCCAGCGTCGCCCGGGGGGAGCTGTTTTTT.

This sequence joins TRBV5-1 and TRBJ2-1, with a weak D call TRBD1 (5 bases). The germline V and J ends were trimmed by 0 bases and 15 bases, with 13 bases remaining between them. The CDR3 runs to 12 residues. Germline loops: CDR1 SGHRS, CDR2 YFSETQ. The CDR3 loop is CASSLEGRIPFF. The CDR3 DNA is TGCGCCAGCAGCTTGGAGGGGCGCATCCCGTTCTTC.

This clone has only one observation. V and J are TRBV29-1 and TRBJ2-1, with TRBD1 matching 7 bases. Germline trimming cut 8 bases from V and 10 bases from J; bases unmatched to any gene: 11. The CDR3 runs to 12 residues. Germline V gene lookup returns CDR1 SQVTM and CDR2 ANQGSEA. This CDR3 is CSPTPGQSEQFF. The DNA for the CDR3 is TGCAGCCCCACTCCGGGACAGAGCGAGCAGTTCTTC.

Here the CDR3 DNA reads TGTGCCAGCGGCAGGACTAGCGGGCTTGTAGATACGCAGTATTTT. Protein sequence: CASGRTSGLVDTQYF. This chain uses TRBV2 with TRBJ2-3; TRBD2 aligns across 11 bases. V was clipped by 8 bases and J by 5 bases; unmatched bases: 9. The CDR3 covers 15 residues. The V gene's germline CDR1 is SNHLY and CDR2 FYNNEI.

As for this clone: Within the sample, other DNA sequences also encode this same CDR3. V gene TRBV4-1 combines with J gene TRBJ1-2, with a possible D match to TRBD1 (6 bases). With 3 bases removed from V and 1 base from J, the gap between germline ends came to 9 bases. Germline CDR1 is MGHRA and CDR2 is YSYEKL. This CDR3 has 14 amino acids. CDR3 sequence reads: CASSQDSLNYGYTF. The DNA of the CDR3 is TGCGCCAGCAGCCAGGACAGTCTTAACTATGGCTACACCTTC.

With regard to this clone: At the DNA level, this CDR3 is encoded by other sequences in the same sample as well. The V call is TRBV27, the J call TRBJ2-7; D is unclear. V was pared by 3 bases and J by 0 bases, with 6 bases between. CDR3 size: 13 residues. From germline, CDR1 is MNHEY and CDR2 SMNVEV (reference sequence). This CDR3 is CASSFSSSYEQYF. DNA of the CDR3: TGTGCCAGCAGTTTCTCTTCCTCCTACGAGCAGTACTTC.

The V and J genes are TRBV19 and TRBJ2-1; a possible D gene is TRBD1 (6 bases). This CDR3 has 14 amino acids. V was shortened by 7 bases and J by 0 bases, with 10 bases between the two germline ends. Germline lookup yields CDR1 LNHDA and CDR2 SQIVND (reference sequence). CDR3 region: CASNHRDSYNEQFF. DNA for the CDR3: TGTGCCAGTAATCACAGGGACTCCTACAATGAGCAGTTCTTC. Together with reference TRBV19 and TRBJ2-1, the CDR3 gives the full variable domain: DGGITQSPKYLFRKEGQNVTLSCEQNLNHDAMYWYRQDPGQGLRLIYYSQIVNDFQKGDIAEGYSVSREKKESFPLTVTSAQKNPTAFYLCASNHRDSYNEQFFGPGTRLTVL.

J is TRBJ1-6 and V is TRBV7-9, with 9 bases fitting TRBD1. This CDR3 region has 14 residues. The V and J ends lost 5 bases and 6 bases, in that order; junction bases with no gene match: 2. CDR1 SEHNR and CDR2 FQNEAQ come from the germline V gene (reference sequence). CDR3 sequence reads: CASSMTGGNSPLHF. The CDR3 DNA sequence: TGTGCCAGCAGCATGACAGGGGGTAATTCACCCCTCCACTTT. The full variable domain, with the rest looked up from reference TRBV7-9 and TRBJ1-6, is DTGVSQNPRHKITKRGQNVTFRCDPISEHNRLYWYRQTLGQGPEFLTYFQNEAQLEKSRLLSDRFSAERPKGSFSTLEIQRTEQGDSAMYLCASSMTGGNSPLHFGNGTRLTVT.

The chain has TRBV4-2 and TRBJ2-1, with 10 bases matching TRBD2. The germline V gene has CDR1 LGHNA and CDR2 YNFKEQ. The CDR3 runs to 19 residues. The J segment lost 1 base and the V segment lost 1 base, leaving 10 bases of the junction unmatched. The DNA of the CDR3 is TGTGCCAGCAGCCAAGCGGGAGCGGGGGGGCCGGGGTCCTACAATGAGCAGTTCTTC. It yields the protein CASSQAGAGGPGSYNEQFF.

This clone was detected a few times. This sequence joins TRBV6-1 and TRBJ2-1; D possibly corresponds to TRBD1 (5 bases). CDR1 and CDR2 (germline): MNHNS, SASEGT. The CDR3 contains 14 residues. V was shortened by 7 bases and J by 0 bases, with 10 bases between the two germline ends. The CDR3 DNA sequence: TGTGCCAGCAAATTAGGGGACTCCTACAATGAGCAGTTCTTC. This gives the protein CASKLGDSYNEQFF.

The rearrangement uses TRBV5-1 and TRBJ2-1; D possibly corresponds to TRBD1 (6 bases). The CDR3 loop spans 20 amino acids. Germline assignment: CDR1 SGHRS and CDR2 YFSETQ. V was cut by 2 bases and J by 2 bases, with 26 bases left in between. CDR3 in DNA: TGCGCCAGCAGCTTAATTCGTCTTTTCGGTTTAGGGGGTACCTACAATGAGCAGTTCTTC. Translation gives CASSLIRLFGLGGTYNEQFF.

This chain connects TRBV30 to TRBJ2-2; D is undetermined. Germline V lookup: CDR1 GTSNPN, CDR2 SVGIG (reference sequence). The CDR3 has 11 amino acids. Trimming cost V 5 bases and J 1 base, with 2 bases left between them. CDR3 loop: CAWGNTGELFF. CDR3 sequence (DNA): TGTGCCTGGGGGAACACCGGGGAGCTGTTTTTT.

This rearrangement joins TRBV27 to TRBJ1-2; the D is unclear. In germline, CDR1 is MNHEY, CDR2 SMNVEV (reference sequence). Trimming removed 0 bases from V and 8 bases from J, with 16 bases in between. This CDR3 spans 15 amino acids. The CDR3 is CASSLSSVGGKGYTF. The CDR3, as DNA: TGTGCCAGCAGTTTATCGAGCGTAGGAGGGAAGGGCTACACCTTC.

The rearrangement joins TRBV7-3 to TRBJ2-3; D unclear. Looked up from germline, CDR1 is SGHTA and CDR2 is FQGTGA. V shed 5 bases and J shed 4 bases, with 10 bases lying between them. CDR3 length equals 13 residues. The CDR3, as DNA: TGTGCCAGCAGCCAAATCAGAGCAGATACGCAGTATTTT. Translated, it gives CASSQIRADTQYF.

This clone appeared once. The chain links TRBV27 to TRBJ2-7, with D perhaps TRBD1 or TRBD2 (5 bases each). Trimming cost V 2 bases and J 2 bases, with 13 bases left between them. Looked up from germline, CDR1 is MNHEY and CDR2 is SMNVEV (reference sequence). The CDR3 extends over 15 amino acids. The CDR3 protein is CASSLTWDGTYEQYF. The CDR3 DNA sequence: TGTGCCAGCAGTTTAACATGGGACGGAACCTACGAGCAGTACTTC.

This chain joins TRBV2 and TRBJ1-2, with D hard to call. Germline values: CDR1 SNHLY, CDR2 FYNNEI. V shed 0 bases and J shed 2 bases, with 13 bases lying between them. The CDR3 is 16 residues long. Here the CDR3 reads CASSEALKEKNYGYTF. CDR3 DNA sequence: TGTGCCAGCAGTGAAGCGCTTAAGGAGAAAAACTATGGCTACACCTTC.

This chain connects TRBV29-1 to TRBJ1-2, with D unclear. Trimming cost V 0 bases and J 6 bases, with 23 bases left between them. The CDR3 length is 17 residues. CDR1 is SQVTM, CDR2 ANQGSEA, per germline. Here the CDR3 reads CSVEDSILAPSEDGYTF. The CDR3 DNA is TGCAGCGTTGAAGATTCCATCTTGGCCCCCTCGGAGGATGGCTACACCTTC.

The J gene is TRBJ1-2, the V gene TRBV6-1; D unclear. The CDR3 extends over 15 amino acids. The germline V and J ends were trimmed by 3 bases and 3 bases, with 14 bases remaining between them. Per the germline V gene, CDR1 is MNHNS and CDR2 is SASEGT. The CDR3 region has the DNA TGTGCCAGCAGTGATGTGGCGGAGCCCCACTATGGCTACACCTTC. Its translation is CASSDVAEPHYGYTF.